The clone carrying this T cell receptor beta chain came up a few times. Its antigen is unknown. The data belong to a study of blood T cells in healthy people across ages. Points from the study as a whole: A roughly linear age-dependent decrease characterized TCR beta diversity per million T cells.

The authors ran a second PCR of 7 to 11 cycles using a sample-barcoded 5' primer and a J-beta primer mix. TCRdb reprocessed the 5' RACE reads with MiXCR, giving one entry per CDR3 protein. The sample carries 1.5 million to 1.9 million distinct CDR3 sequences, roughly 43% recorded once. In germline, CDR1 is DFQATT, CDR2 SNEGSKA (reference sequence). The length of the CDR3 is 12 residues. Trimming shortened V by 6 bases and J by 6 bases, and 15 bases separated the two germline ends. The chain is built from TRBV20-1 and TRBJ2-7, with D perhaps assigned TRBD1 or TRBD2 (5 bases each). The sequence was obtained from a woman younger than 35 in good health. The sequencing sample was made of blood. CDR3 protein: CSARDPQGEQYF. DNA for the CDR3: TGCAGTGCCCGGGACCCGCAGGGCGAGCAGTACTTC.